Below, 31 T cell receptor beta chains from the same sample are listed, as sequenced in a study of cytomegalovirus exposure and HLA in healthy donors. Data came from immunoSEQ multiplex PCR; TCRdb stores just in-frame clones and leaves some out. The table shows about 130,000 clones, with roughly nine tenths occurring only once. Sample: PBMCs. The receptors originated from a woman in her late teens or twenties in good health and CMV-seronegative.

V gene TRBV14 combines with J gene TRBJ1-1; D not certain. This CDR3 is 15 amino acids long. Germline V lookup: CDR1 SGHDN, CDR2 FVKESK. V was shortened by 2 bases and J by 0 bases, with 10 bases between the two germline ends. For the CDR3, the DNA is TGTGCCAGCAGCCAACTAATTACAGTGAACACTGAAGCTTTCTTT. Translating it yields CASSQLITVNTEAFF.

The chain combines TRBV28 with TRBJ2-3, with 7 nucleotides matching TRBD2. Germline CDR1 is MDHEN and CDR2 is SYDVKM. The CDR3 has 16 residues. The trim removed 0 bases at V and 6 bases at J, leaving 9 bases unmatched. CDR3 in DNA: TGTGCCAGCAGTTTATGGCAGGGCGAGGGAGGGGATACGCAGTATTTT. It yields the protein CASSLWQGEGGDTQYF.

The genes are TRBV27 and TRBJ1-1; 8 bases fit TRBD1. CDR1 is MNHEY and CDR2 is SMNVEV in the germline V gene (reference sequence). This CDR3 has 15 amino acids. V lost 3 bases and J lost 4; bases outside the gene matches: 7. The DNA for the CDR3 is TGTGCCAGCAGTTTTGAAATGACAGGGGTCACTGAAGCTTTCTTT. It codes for CASSFEMTGVTEAFF.

DNA for the CDR3: TGTGCCAGCAGTGGTGGGACAGGGAGGGAAAAACTGTTTTTT. Translated: CASSGGTGREKLFF. The chain employs TRBV2 and TRBJ1-4; 9 nucleotides agree with TRBD1. The CDR3 extends over 14 amino acids. Germline V CDR1 and CDR2: SNHLY, FYNNEI. V shed 4 bases and J 8 bases; nucleotides not matched to a gene: 5.

The V gene is TRBV18, the J gene TRBJ1-2; unclear D gene. The V end lost 3 bases, the J end lost 8 bases, and 16 bases lay between the germline ends. The germline V gene has CDR1 KGHSH and CDR2 LQKENI. This CDR3 region has 14 residues. The CDR3 sequence is CASSPEFGGHGYTF. The CDR3 region has the DNA TGTGCCAGCTCACCGGAGTTTGGAGGGCACGGCTACACCTTC. Full variable domain (remainder filled in from reference TRBV18 and TRBJ1-2): NAGVMQNPRHLVRRRGQEARLRCSPMKGHSHVYWYRQLPEEGLKFMVYLQKENIIDESGMPKERFSAEFPKEGPSILRIQQVVRGDSAAYFCASSPEFGGHGYTFGSGTRLTVV.

This clone has just one count. V is TRBV6-5 and J is TRBJ2-1, with TRBD1 identical over 12 bases. This CDR3 spans 16 amino acids. V dropped 2 bases and J dropped 5; count of bases not matched to a gene: 4. The germline gives CDR1 MNHEY, CDR2 SVGAGI. The CDR3 DNA is TGTGCCAGCAGTTACGGGACAGGGGGCCTTCACAATGAGCAGTTCTTC. As protein: CASSYGTGGLHNEQFF.

In DNA, the CDR3 is TGTGCCAGCAGCGCCTTTGGGCCTCTTGGGAACACCGGGGAGCTGTTTTTT. Amino acids: CASSAFGPLGNTGELFF. The chain employs TRBV9 and TRBJ2-2, with D unclear. Trimming left V 3 bases short and J 1 base short, with 16 bases between. CDR1 is SGDLS, CDR2 YYNGEE, per germline. The CDR3 totals 17 residues.

For this clone: The same CDR3 is also encoded by other DNA sequences in this sample. The chain employs TRBV5-1 and TRBJ2-3; 12 nucleotides match TRBD2. The trim removed 0 bases at V and 1 base at J, leaving 0 bases unmatched. CDR1 SGHRS and CDR2 YFSETQ come from the germline V gene. This CDR3 spans 16 amino acids. This CDR3 reads CASSLGLAGGTDTQYF. CDR3 nucleotide sequence: TGCGCCAGCAGCTTGGGACTAGCGGGAGGCACAGATACGCAGTATTTT. The entire variable domain, with the rest obtained from reference TRBV5-1 and TRBJ2-3, is as follows: KAGVTQTPRYLIKTRGQQVTLSCSPISGHRSVSWYQQTPGQGLQFLFEYFSETQRNKGNFPGRFSGRQFSNSRSEMNVSTLELGDSALYLCASSLGLAGGTDTQYFGPGTRLTVL.

The genes are TRBV7-2 and TRBJ1-2; D possibly corresponds to TRBD1 (5 bases). CDR1 is SGHTA and CDR2 is FQGNSA in the germline V gene. Trimming stripped 0 bases from V and 3 bases from J, with 8 bases between. The CDR3 is 14 residues long. The CDR3 loop is CASSLAGVHYGYTF. CDR3 DNA sequence: TGTGCCAGCAGCTTAGCAGGGGTGCACTATGGCTACACCTTC.

The chain is built from TRBV2 and TRBJ2-3; no definite D call. There are 13 residues in the CDR3. V shed 4 bases and J shed 4 bases, with 9 bases lying between them. Looked up from germline, CDR1 is SNHLY and CDR2 is FYNNEI. CDR3 sequence: CASSVVAADTQYF. In DNA, the CDR3 is TGTGCCAGCAGTGTTGTGGCAGCAGATACGCAGTATTTT.

This chain uses TRBV7-2 with TRBJ2-3, with D maybe TRBD1 (5 bases). Germline V gene lookup returns CDR1 SGHTA and CDR2 FQGNSA. Trimming took 2 bases from V and 5 from J, leaving 11 bases between them. This CDR3 has 14 amino acids. CDR3 DNA sequence: TGTGCCAGCAGCTTACAGGGATCCGTAGATACGCAGTATTTT. Its translation is CASSLQGSVDTQYF.

The rearrangement uses TRBV6-6 and TRBJ2-3, with 8 bases aligning to TRBD2. J was trimmed by 4 bases and V by 5 bases; bases with no gene match: 8. The CDR3 contains 15 residues. CDR1 is MNHNY, CDR2 SVGAGI, per germline (reference sequence). The CDR3 reads CASSRAGEGADTQYF. The CDR3 nucleotides are TGTGCCAGCAGTAGAGCGGGAGAGGGGGCAGATACGCAGTATTTT.

The chain uses TRBV27 and TRBJ2-1; 9 bases align to TRBD1. Germline loops: CDR1 MNHEY, CDR2 SMNVEV (reference sequence). V lost 3 bases to trimming and J lost 13 bases; unmatched junction nucleotides: 4. This CDR3 is built from 12 residues. The CDR3 region is CASSFPGQGQFF. Written as DNA, the CDR3 is TGTGCCAGCAGTTTCCCGGGACAGGGTCAGTTCTTC.

A single count supports this clone. The chain combines TRBV30 with TRBJ2-1; 11 bases match TRBD2. Looked up from germline, CDR1 is GTSNPN and CDR2 is SVGIG (reference sequence). V lost 0 bases, J lost 6 bases, and 4 bases stayed unmatched. CDR3 length: 15 residues. CDR3 protein: CAWSVRGLAANEQFF. As DNA, the CDR3 is TGTGCCTGGAGTGTACGGGGACTAGCGGCCAATGAGCAGTTCTTC. Full variable domain (missing parts from reference TRBV30 and TRBJ2-1): SQTIHQWPATLVQPVGSPLSLECTVEGTSNPNLYWYRQAAGRGLQLLFYSVGIGQISSEVPQNLSASRPQDRQFILSSKKLLLSDSGFYLCAWSVRGLAANEQFFGPGTRLTVL.

The chain employs TRBV27 and TRBJ2-3, with 9 bases that match TRBD2. The CDR3 is 16 amino acids. The junction had 13 bases not matched to a gene; V was cut back by 4 bases and J by 8 bases. From germline, CDR1 is MNHEY and CDR2 SMNVEV (reference sequence). In nucleotides, the CDR3 is TGTGCCAGCAGTTCCTTAGCGGGAGAAACGGTGGGTACGCAGTATTTT. Its translation: CASSSLAGETVGTQYF.

The chain combines TRBV15 with TRBJ1-5, with 8 positions matching TRBD1. Germline trimming cut 2 bases from V and 2 bases from J; bases unmatched to any gene: 17. The CDR3 loop spans 20 amino acids. Germline-derived CDR1 and CDR2 are LNHNV and YYDKDF (reference sequence). CDR3 loop: CATSRYQGADPDKGNQPQHF. The DNA of the CDR3 is TGTGCCACCAGCAGATACCAGGGGGCAGACCCTGATAAGGGCAATCAGCCCCAGCATTTT.

Concerning this clone: The identical CDR3 is also encoded by other nucleotide sequences in the sample. This chain uses TRBV7-9 with TRBJ2-3; D unresolved. CDR1 and CDR2 from the germline V gene are SEHNR and FQNEAQ (reference sequence). The CDR3 spans 12 residues. Trimming shortened V by 5 bases and J by 2 bases, and 5 bases separated the two germline ends. This CDR3 reads CASSPNTDTQYF. The CDR3 DNA is TGTGCCAGCAGCCCAAACACAGATACGCAGTATTTT.

The rearrangement joins TRBV6-5 to TRBJ1-3; no definite D call. The germline CDR1 and CDR2 sequences are MNHEY and SVGAGI. This CDR3 spans 15 amino acids. V was cut by 2 bases and J by 2 bases, with 10 bases left in between. The CDR3 DNA reads TGTGCCAGCAGTTACAGCTATCAAACTGGAAACACCATATATTTT. It translates to CASSYSYQTGNTIYF.

V and J are TRBV13 and TRBJ2-1; 7 positions agree with TRBD2. The CDR3 spans 14 residues. Trimming removed 4 bases from V and 3 bases from J; junction bases left unmatched: 3. CDR1 and CDR2 from the germline V gene are PRHDT and FYEKMQ (reference sequence). CDR3 residues: CASSSIAGYNEQFF. In DNA form, the CDR3 reads TGTGCCAGCAGCTCGATAGCGGGCTACAATGAGCAGTTCTTC.

This clone was seen once. The chain has TRBV6-1 and TRBJ1-5; 7 nucleotides line up with TRBD1. V was pared by 4 bases and J by 4 bases, with 4 bases of the junction left unmatched. Germline CDR1 is MNHNS and CDR2 is SASEGT. The CDR3 length is 14 residues. The CDR3 DNA is TGTGCCAGCAGTGGGCAGGGGGATAATCAGCCCCAGCATTTT. Its translation: CASSGQGDNQPQHF.

This clone was seen a few times. This chain joins TRBV28 and TRBJ1-2, with D tentatively TRBD1 (6 bases). The CDR3 sequence is 14 residues long. The V end lost 5 bases, the J end lost 8 bases, and 18 bases lay between the germline ends. Germline V lookup: CDR1 MDHEN, CDR2 SYDVKM. CDR3 amino acids: CASSPGHSGFGYTF. In nucleotides, the CDR3 is TGTGCCAGCAGTCCGGGACACTCCGGCTTCGGCTACACCTTC.

The chain recombines TRBV6-5 with TRBJ1-4; TRBD1 matches 7 bases. The CDR3 consists of 16 residues. J lost 0 bases, V lost 2 bases, and 3 bases had no gene match. Germline V gene lookup returns CDR1 MNHEY and CDR2 SVGAGI. The CDR3 sequence is CASSYTTGATNEKLFF. The CDR3 DNA sequence: TGTGCCAGCAGTTACACAACAGGGGCAACTAATGAAAAACTGTTTTTT.

The chain uses TRBV2 and TRBJ2-5; D might be TRBD1 (6 bases). V lost 0 bases to trimming and J lost 5 bases, with 13 bases between them. The CDR3 runs to 15 residues. Looked up from germline, CDR1 is SNHLY and CDR2 is FYNNEI. The CDR3 sequence is CASSEANRVSETQYF. DNA for the CDR3: TGTGCCAGCAGTGAAGCGAACAGGGTCTCGGAGACCCAGTACTTC.

The chain uses TRBV2 and TRBJ2-4; 8 bases fit TRBD1. The CDR3 extends over 17 amino acids. Germline trimming cut 4 bases from V and 3 bases from J; bases unmatched to any gene: 11. Per germline, CDR1 SNHLY and CDR2 FYNNEI. CDR3 bases: TGTGCCAGCAGTGGATCTCCGGGACAGGCGCTCAAAAACATTCAGTACTTC. Its protein is CASSGSPGQALKNIQYF.

The J gene is TRBJ2-7, the V gene TRBV4-2; possible D gene TRBD2, 5 bases. This CDR3 comprises 17 residues. Germline CDR1 and CDR2: LGHNA and YNFKEQ. Trimming cost V 1 base and J 2 bases, with 18 bases left between them. The CDR3 spells CASSQVEGTDYPYEQYF. In DNA form, the CDR3 reads TGTGCCAGCAGCCAAGTTGAGGGAACTGACTATCCCTACGAGCAGTACTTC.

This clone was seen a single time. The chain employs TRBV15 and TRBJ1-1, with 9 bases lining up with TRBD1. The ends lost 1 base at V and 7 bases at J; junction bases unmatched: 7. Germline CDR1 is LNHNV and CDR2 is YYDKDF (reference sequence). The CDR3 spans 15 residues. The CDR3 sequence: CATSRARDRAYEAFF. The DNA of the CDR3 is TGTGCCACCAGCAGAGCTCGGGACAGGGCATATGAAGCTTTCTTT.

CDR3 nucleotides: TGTGCCAGCAGCCCCCCGGAGGGGAATGGCTACACCTTC. It is translated as CASSPPEGNGYTF. The chain employs TRBV6-6 and TRBJ1-2, with D possibly TRBD1 on 5 matching bases. The CDR3 is made up of 13 amino acids. Trimming removed 6 bases at V and 6 bases at J, with 14 bases between. Germline CDR1 MNHNY, CDR2 SVGAGI (reference sequence).

V is TRBV6-1 and J is TRBJ2-7, with TRBD1 matching over 9 bases. The trim removed 3 bases at V and 0 bases at J, leaving 9 bases unmatched. The CDR3 runs to 17 residues. Germline V gives CDR1 MNHNS, CDR2 SASEGT. The CDR3 region is CASSDKTGTGISYEQYF. CDR3 sequence (DNA): TGTGCCAGCAGTGATAAGACCGGGACAGGGATCTCCTACGAGCAGTACTTC.

The chain uses TRBV18 and TRBJ2-3; 9 bases line up with TRBD2. The length of the CDR3 is 15 residues. V was clipped by 4 bases and J by 6 bases; unmatched bases: 8. Germline V lookup: CDR1 KGHSH, CDR2 LQKENI. The CDR3: CASSRAGGPPDTQYF. The CDR3 region has the DNA TGTGCCAGCTCACGGGCGGGAGGGCCCCCGGATACGCAGTATTTT.

The V gene is TRBV28, the J gene TRBJ1-3; D is ambiguous. Germline loops: CDR1 MDHEN, CDR2 SYDVKM. The CDR3 covers 15 residues. Trimming pared 7 bases from V and 0 bases from J, leaving 13 bases between. The CDR3 region is CASTESRPSGNTIYF. Here the CDR3 DNA reads TGTGCCAGCACCGAGTCCCGCCCCTCTGGAAACACCATATATTTT.

The J gene is TRBJ2-1, the V gene TRBV5-4; 7 bases are a match to TRBD2. The V gene end was trimmed by 0 bases and the J gene end by 2 bases; junction bases not matched to a gene: 5. CDR3 length: 16 amino acids. Germline V gives CDR1 SGHNT, CDR2 YYREEE (reference sequence). This CDR3 reads CASSLVRGVAYNEQFF. The CDR3 nucleotides are TGTGCCAGCAGCTTGGTTCGGGGGGTCGCCTACAATGAGCAGTTCTTC.